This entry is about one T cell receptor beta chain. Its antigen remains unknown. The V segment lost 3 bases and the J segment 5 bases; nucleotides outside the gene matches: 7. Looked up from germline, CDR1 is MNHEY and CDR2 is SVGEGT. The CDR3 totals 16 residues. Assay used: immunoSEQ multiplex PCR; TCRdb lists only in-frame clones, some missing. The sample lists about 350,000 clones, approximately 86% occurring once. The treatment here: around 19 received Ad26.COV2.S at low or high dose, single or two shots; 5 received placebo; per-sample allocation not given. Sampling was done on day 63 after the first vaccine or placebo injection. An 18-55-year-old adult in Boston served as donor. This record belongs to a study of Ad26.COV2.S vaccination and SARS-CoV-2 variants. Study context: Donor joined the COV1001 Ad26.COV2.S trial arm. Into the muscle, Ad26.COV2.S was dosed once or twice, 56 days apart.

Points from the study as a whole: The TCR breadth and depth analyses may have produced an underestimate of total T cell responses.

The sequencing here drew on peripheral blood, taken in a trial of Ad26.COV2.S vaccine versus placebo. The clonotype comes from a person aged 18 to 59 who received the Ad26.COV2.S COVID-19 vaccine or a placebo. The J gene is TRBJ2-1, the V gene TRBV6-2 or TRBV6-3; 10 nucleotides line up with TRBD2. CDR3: CASSYSSGSWDNEQFF. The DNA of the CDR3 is TGTGCCAGCAGTTATTCTAGCGGGAGCTGGGACAATGAGCAGTTCTTC.